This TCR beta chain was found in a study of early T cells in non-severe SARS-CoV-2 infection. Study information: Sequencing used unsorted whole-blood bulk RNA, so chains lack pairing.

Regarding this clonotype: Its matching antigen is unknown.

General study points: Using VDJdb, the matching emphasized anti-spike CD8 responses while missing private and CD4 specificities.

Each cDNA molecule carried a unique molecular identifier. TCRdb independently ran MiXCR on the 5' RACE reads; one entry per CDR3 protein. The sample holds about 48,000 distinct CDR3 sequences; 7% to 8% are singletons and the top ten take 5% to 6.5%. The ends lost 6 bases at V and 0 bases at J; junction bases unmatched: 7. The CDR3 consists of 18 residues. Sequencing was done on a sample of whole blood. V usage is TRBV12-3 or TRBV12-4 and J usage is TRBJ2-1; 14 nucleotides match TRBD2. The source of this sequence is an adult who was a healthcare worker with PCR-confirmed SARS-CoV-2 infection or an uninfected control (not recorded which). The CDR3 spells CASSPGLAGVFSYNEQFF. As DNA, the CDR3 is TGTGCCAGCAGCCCGGGACTAGCGGGGGTTTTCTCCTACAATGAGCAGTTCTTC.